This T cell receptor (beta chain) was identified during a study of T cells after posttransplantation cyclophosphamide. With respect to this clone: Its target is not known.

This table comes from immunoSEQ multiplex PCR, and its TCRdb copy is limited to in-frame clones, with some not included. The table lists 9,700 or so clones, roughly 98% of them singletons, with less than 0.25% in the top ten. Germline CDR1 is SGHTA and CDR2 is FQGNSA. CDR3 length equals 17 residues. The junction had 11 bases not matched to a gene; V was cut back by 4 bases and J by 3 bases. Notes on the study in general: Donor CD8+ memory clones often dominated recipient blood repertoires at later times. TRB clonality was highly associated with recipient CMV seropositivity and reactivation. Tissue-infiltrating T cells from skin or gut overlapped little with blood T cells.

The naive gate required viable CD3+CD4+ or CD3+CD8+ cells with CCR7+CD45RA+CD45RO-CD95-CD27+CD28+ phenotype. The sequence was obtained from a woman in her fifties or sixties in good health, CMV-negative, and a related stem cell transplant donor. The chain combines TRBV7-2 with TRBJ2-1; 8 bases match TRBD2. The sequencing sample was made of naive CD4+ T cells sorted from PBMCs. This CDR3 reads CASSSRASGPFYNEQFF. As DNA, the CDR3 is TGTGCCAGCAGCTCTAGGGCTAGCGGGCCCTTCTACAATGAGCAGTTCTTC.